This TCR beta chain derives from a study of T cells after yellow fever vaccination. For the study at large: SMART-Seq v4 Ultra Low Input prepared the low-cell-number fractions. Findings and limits, study-wide: Highly abundant clonotypes carried over from the bulk population could end up in FACS-sorted repertoires as contaminants. Weaker overall was a secondary response that nonetheless peaked faster, on day 5 versus 15.

Synthesis of TCR cDNA relied on 5'RACE template switching, which attached a universal primer site and UMIs. TCRdb re-called the 5' RACE reads through MiXCR, storing one row per CDR3 protein. Of 250,000 or so distinct CDR3 sequences listed, 3.6% are singletons. Trimming cost V 1 base and J 5 bases, with 13 bases left between them. This CDR3 comprises 15 residues. CDR1 and CDR2 from the germline V gene are SGHKS and YYEKEE (reference sequence). This clonotype occurred many times. Its matching antigen is unknown. The TCR was taken from a man between 18 and 29 years old who received the YFV17D yellow fever vaccine. Material: PBMCs, obtained 15 days after the yellow fever booster vaccination. The gene calls are TRBV5-5 and TRBJ1-5; a possible D gene is TRBD1 (5 bases). The chain's CDR3 is CASSLRRDLYQPQHF. CDR3 coding DNA: TGTGCCAGCAGCTTGCGCAGGGACCTCTATCAGCCCCAGCATTTT.